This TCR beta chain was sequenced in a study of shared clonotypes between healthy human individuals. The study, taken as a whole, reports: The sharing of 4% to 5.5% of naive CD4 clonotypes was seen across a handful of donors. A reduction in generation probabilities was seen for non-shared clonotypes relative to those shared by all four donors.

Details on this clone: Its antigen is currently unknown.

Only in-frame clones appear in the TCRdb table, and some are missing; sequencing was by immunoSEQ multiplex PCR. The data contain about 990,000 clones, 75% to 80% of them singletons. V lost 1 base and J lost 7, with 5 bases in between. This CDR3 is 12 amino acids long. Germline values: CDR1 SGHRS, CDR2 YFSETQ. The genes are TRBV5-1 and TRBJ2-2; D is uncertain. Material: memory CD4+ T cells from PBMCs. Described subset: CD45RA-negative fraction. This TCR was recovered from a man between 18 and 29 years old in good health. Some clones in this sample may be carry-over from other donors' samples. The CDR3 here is CASSLIGGELFF. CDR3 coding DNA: TGCGCCAGCAGCTTGATAGGCGGGGAGCTGTTTTTT.